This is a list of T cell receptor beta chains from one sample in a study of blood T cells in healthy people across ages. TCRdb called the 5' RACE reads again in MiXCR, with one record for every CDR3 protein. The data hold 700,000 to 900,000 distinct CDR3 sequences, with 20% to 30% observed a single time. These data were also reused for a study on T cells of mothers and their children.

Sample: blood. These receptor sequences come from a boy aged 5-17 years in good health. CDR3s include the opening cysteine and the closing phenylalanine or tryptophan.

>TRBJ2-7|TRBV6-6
CASSYDGPYEQYF
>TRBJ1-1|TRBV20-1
CSAGQPRGRNTEAFF
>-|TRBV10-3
CAIKAPGRQETQYF
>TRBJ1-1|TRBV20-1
CSAVGTATEAFF
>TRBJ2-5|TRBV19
CASSMTGQGFETQYF
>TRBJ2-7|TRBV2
CASSEAGPSYEQYF
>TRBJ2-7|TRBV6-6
CASSDRTGSSYEQYF
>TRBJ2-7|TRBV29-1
CSAEFPERETYEQYF
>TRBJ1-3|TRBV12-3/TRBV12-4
CASSFGDRVYF
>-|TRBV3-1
CASSQDSGGSIHDQFF
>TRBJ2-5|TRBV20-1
CSTSFGLGETQYF
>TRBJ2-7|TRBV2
CASSGTGAIYEQYF
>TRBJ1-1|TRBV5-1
CASSSGPREAFF
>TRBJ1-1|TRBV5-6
CASSSTTAEAFF
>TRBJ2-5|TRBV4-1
CASSQNSARSQETQYF
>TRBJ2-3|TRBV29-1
CSVDRSRGTDTQYF
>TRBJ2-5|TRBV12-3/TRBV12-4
CASSGGFRQTQYF
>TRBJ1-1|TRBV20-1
CSAPDVNTEAFF
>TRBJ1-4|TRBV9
CASSEGLMRNEKLFF
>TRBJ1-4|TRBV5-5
CASSFGDRQINEKLFF
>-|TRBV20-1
CSAETAAYEQYF
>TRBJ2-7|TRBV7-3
CASSLGTGYEQYF
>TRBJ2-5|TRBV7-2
CASSLAITSGRKTQYF
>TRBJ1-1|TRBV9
CASSYGGGTEAFF
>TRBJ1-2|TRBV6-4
CASSDSSETGHYGYTF